One and the same sample provided the 31 T cell receptor beta chains below, sequenced in a study of T cell changes during pregnancy in multiple sclerosis. The protocol was immunoSEQ multiplex PCR, while the TCRdb copy is restricted to in-frame clones and leaves out a portion. Counted here are around 83,000 clones, 75% to 95% occurring once; the ten biggest clones make up approximately 0.47%. The sequences come from CD4+ T cells from peripheral blood mononuclear cells, collected in the second trimester of pregnancy. Receptor source: a female donor with multiple sclerosis, enrolled in a pregnancy study.

CDR3 bases: TGTGCCAGCAGGCAAGCAGGGGGCATCTATGGCTACACCTTC. Protein sequence: CASRQAGGIYGYTF. This chain joins TRBV5-6 and TRBJ1-2; 8 bases map to TRBD1. Trimming at V came to 5 bases and at J to 4 bases, leaving 7 bases not matched to a gene. Germline-derived CDR1 and CDR2 are SGHDT and YYEEEE. The CDR3 runs 14 residues.

The sample holds one count of this clone. The J gene is TRBJ1-2, the V gene TRBV27; no clear D. CDR1 is MNHEY and CDR2 is SMNVEV in the germline V gene (reference sequence). The germline V and J ends were trimmed by 6 bases and 1 base, with 15 bases remaining between them. CDR3 size: 15 residues. CDR3 DNA sequence: TGTGCCAGCAGCCGCGACTGGAATAATAACTATGGCTACACCTTC. This translates into CASSRDWNNNYGYTF.

V is TRBV6-5 and J is TRBJ2-1; 9 bases align to TRBD2. The CDR3 spans 14 residues. Germline values: CDR1 MNHEY, CDR2 SVGAGI. The V gene end was trimmed by 5 bases and the J gene end by 8 bases; junction bases not matched to a gene: 7. The CDR3: CASSGLAGKYEQFF. CDR3 DNA sequence: TGTGCCAGCAGTGGTCTAGCGGGAAAGTATGAGCAGTTCTTC.

The rearrangement uses TRBV19 and TRBJ1-2, with D unresolved. The V end was cut by 5 bases, the J end by 8 bases, with 15 bases between. Germline CDR1 and CDR2: LNHDA and SQIVND (reference sequence). This CDR3 has 13 amino acids. CDR3 bases: TGTGCCAGTAGTTCTCACTCCCTGGGCGGCTACACCTTC. Translating gives CASSSHSLGGYTF.

The chain employs TRBV5-1 and TRBJ2-2; possibly TRBD2 for D (6 bases). CDR1 is SGHRS and CDR2 is YFSETQ in the germline V gene. V was trimmed by 0 bases and J by 5 bases, leaving 11 bases between them. The CDR3 spans 15 residues. CDR3 DNA: TGCGCCAGCAGCTTGGCCCCAGGGAGGACCGGGGAGCTGTTTTTT. Protein product: CASSLAPGRTGELFF.

The chain is built from TRBV2 and TRBJ1-5; possible D gene TRBD1, 5 bases. Trimming cost V 8 bases and J 2 bases, with 13 bases left between them. The CDR3 runs 14 residues. CDR1 is SNHLY and CDR2 is FYNNEI in the germline V gene. This CDR3 is CASSQGVGNQPQHF. The CDR3 DNA follows: TGTGCCAGCTCGCAAGGGGTAGGCAATCAGCCCCAGCATTTT.

The V and J genes are TRBV11-2 and TRBJ2-5, with 10 bases fitting TRBD2. Unmatched junction bases numbered 1, after V lost 1 base and J lost 2 bases. CDR1 is SGHAT and CDR2 is FQNNGV in the germline V gene. The CDR3 extends over 15 amino acids. The CDR3 sequence is CASSLVAGGQETQYF. CDR3 nucleotide sequence: TGTGCCAGCAGCTTAGTAGCGGGAGGACAAGAGACCCAGTACTTC.

This chain uses TRBV4-1 with TRBJ2-1; no firm D call. From germline, CDR1 is MGHRA and CDR2 YSYEKL. Between the trimmed V and J ends, which lost 3 bases and 8 bases, there was a span of 8 bases. CDR3 length: 12 amino acids. CDR3 sequence: CASSQPADEQFF. The CDR3, as DNA: TGCGCCAGCAGCCAGCCCGCGGATGAGCAGTTCTTC.

The chain combines TRBV29-1 with TRBJ1-2; 8 nucleotides line up with TRBD1. CDR1 SQVTM and CDR2 ANQGSEA come from the germline V gene. The CDR3 is made up of 13 amino acids. Unmatched junction bases numbered 8, after V lost 6 bases and J lost 5 bases. Written as DNA, the CDR3 is TGCAGCGTCTTACAGGGGGTTGGGTATGGCTACACCTTC. Protein: CSVLQGVGYGYTF.

The chain couples TRBV11-3 to TRBJ2-7; TRBD2 is a possible D gene (7 bases). CDR1 SGHNT and CDR2 YENEEA come from the germline V gene. Trimming left V 0 bases short and J 7 bases short, with 16 bases between. The CDR3 consists of 15 residues. In nucleotides, the CDR3 is TGTGCCAGCAGCTTAGATCTGGGCGGGGGCTTTGAGCAGTACTTC. Protein sequence: CASSLDLGGGFEQYF. The complete variable domain, with remaining parts taken from reference TRBV11-3 and TRBJ2-7, reads EAGVVQSPRYKIIEKKQPVAFWCNPISGHNTLYWYLQNLGQGPELLIRYENEEAVDDSQLPKDRFSAERLKGVDSTLKIQPAELGDSAVYLCASSLDLGGGFEQYFGPGTRLTVT.

The chain employs TRBV7-2 and TRBJ1-2; TRBD1 matches at 9 bases. CDR1 and CDR2 (germline): SGHTA, FQGNSA. V shed 6 bases, J shed 3 bases, and the junction held 5 bases outside the gene matches. The CDR3 runs 14 residues. CDR3 residues: CASSSRTGDYGYTF. CDR3 DNA: TGTGCCAGCAGTTCCAGGACAGGGGACTATGGCTACACCTTC.

Remarks on this clone: In the same sample, other DNA sequences code for this CDR3. The J gene is TRBJ1-2, the V gene TRBV10-3, with TRBD1 matching 7 bases. The CDR3 spans 13 residues. J was trimmed by 2 bases and V by 4 bases; bases with no gene match: 1. The V gene's germline CDR1 is ENHRY and CDR2 SYGVKD. CDR3 residues: CAISGQGNYGYTF. For the CDR3, the DNA is TGTGCCATCAGTGGACAGGGCAACTATGGCTACACCTTC.

This chain connects TRBV6-1 to TRBJ1-1; D is undetermined. The germline V gene has CDR1 MNHNS and CDR2 SASEGT. This CDR3 is built from 16 residues. Trimming stripped 4 bases from V and 2 bases from J, with 17 bases between. DNA for the CDR3: TGTGCCAGCAGTGGGTGGAGACGGTTAGACAACACTGAAGCTTTCTTT. Amino acid sequence: CASSGWRRLDNTEAFF.

This chain connects TRBV6-1 to TRBJ2-7; TRBD2 aligns across 12 bases. The germline V gene encodes CDR1 MNHNS and CDR2 SASEGT. V was clipped by 10 bases and J by 6 bases; unmatched bases: 7. The CDR3 runs to 13 residues. CDR3 protein: CATELAGGREQYF. CDR3 nucleotide sequence: TGTGCCACCGAACTAGCGGGAGGCCGCGAGCAGTACTTC.

This chain links TRBV27 with TRBJ2-7, with TRBD1 identical over 9 bases. With 3 bases clipped from V and 2 bases from J, the junction kept 2 bases outside the gene matches. Germline V gene lookup returns CDR1 MNHEY and CDR2 SMNVEV (reference sequence). This CDR3 has 14 residues. DNA of the CDR3: TGTGCCAGCAGTTTCGACAGGGGGACCTACGAGCAGTACTTC. It is translated as CASSFDRGTYEQYF.

This clone has only a few counts. The chain links TRBV5-4 to TRBJ2-3, with D possibly being TRBD2 (6 bases). CDR1 and CDR2 (germline): SGHNT, YYREEE (reference sequence). The CDR3 totals 13 residues. V gave up 1 base and J gave up 5 bases, with 8 bases separating them. The chain's CDR3 is CASSLRREDTQYF. CDR3 DNA: TGTGCCAGCAGCTTGAGGCGGGAAGATACGCAGTATTTT.

The CDR3 DNA reads TGTGCCAGCCTCTGGACAAACTATGGCTACACCTTC. Its protein product is CASLWTNYGYTF. The chain employs TRBV2 and TRBJ1-2; D possibly corresponds to TRBD1 (5 bases). The ends were cut back, 8 bases at V and 2 bases at J, with 9 bases in the middle. The CDR3 extends over 12 amino acids. Germline V gene lookup returns CDR1 SNHLY and CDR2 FYNNEI.

The rearrangement links TRBV7-3 to TRBJ1-1, with D possibly matching TRBD1 (5 bases). The V end lost 6 bases, the J end lost 3 bases, and 11 bases lay between the germline ends. The CDR3 spans 13 residues. CDR1 and CDR2 (germline): SGHTA, FQGTGA. The CDR3 reads CASSYQGYTEAFF. In nucleotides, the CDR3 is TGTGCCAGCAGTTATCAGGGATACACTGAAGCTTTCTTT. Drawing the rest from reference TRBV7-3 and TRBJ1-1, the complete variable domain is GAGVSQTPSNKVTEKGKYVELRCDPISGHTALYWYRQSLGQGPEFLIYFQGTGAADDSGLPNDRFFAVRPEGSVSTLKIQRTERGDSAVYLCASSYQGYTEAFFGQGTRLTVV.

About this clone itself: Mismatch with germline at one junction end may stem from a read error. The chain carries TRBV16 and TRBJ2-7; 7 nucleotides align to TRBD1. This CDR3 region has 15 residues. The germline V gene has CDR1 KGHSY and CDR2 FQNENV. CDR3 residues: CASRQSKGARYEQYF. The CDR3 DNA follows: TGTGCCAGCAGACAATCAAAGGGGGCGCGGTACGAGCAGTACTTC.

The chain combines TRBV4-3 with TRBJ1-4, with D maybe TRBD1 (5 bases). The CDR3 has 15 residues. Deletions cut 0 bases from V and 8 bases from J, with 13 bases between. CDR1 LGHNA and CDR2 YSLEER come from the germline V gene. CDR3 bases: TGCGCCAGCAGCCAAGATCGGGGGGGAGGCGAAAAACTGTTTTTT. Protein product: CASSQDRGGGEKLFF.

This clone appeared once. The V call is TRBV7-9, the J call TRBJ2-3; the match to TRBD1 covers 9 bases. Per the germline V gene, CDR1 is SEHNR and CDR2 is FQNEAQ (reference sequence). After removal of 0 bases from V and 2 bases from J, the junction contained 9 bases not matched to a gene. The CDR3 extends over 18 amino acids. The DNA of the CDR3 is TGTGCCAGCAGCTTAGCGAAAATGGGACAGGGAAACACAGATACGCAGTATTTT. This encodes CASSLAKMGQGNTDTQYF.

The chain links TRBV6-1 to TRBJ1-2; a possible D gene is TRBD1 (5 bases). This CDR3 is 15 amino acids long. V gave up 1 base and J gave up 6 bases, with 15 bases separating them. Germline V gene lookup returns CDR1 MNHNS and CDR2 SASEGT. As DNA, the CDR3 is TGTGCCAGCAGTGAAGTCTTTCGGCAGGGCCATGGCTACACCTTC. Translated, it gives CASSEVFRQGHGYTF.

The J gene is TRBJ2-1, the V gene TRBV11-2; TRBD1 matches 7 bases. Germline V gives CDR1 SGHAT, CDR2 FQNNGV. The CDR3 totals 17 residues. Germline trimming cut 2 bases from V and 5 bases from J; bases unmatched to any gene: 12. CDR3 residues: CASSLLILGRGNNEQFF. The DNA for the CDR3 is TGTGCCAGCAGCTTATTAATCTTGGGCAGGGGGAACAATGAGCAGTTCTTC.

The chain has TRBV19 and TRBJ1-5; 12 nucleotides match TRBD1. V shed 6 bases and J 6 bases; nucleotides not matched to a gene: 9. CDR3 length equals 16 residues. Germline loops: CDR1 LNHDA, CDR2 SQIVND (reference sequence). CDR3 sequence: CASSGYGTGGSQPQHF. The DNA for the CDR3 is TGTGCCAGTAGCGGTTACGGGACAGGGGGCTCTCAGCCCCAGCATTTT.

The rearrangement links TRBV18 to TRBJ2-2; D might be TRBD1 (6 bases). Germline CDR1 and CDR2: KGHSH and LQKENI. With 1 base removed from V and 2 bases from J, the gap between germline ends came to 11 bases. The CDR3 sequence is 16 residues long. The CDR3 here is CASSPRDNSNTGELFF. CDR3 DNA: TGTGCCAGCTCACCACGGGACAATAGCAACACCGGGGAGCTGTTTTTT.

The genes are TRBV5-4 and TRBJ2-5; tentative D call: TRBD1 (8 bases). Deletions cut 4 bases from V and 2 bases from J, with 18 bases between. CDR3 length equals 16 residues. CDR1 is SGHNT and CDR2 is YYREEE in the germline V gene (reference sequence). CDR3 in amino acids: CASSTRQGRGQETQYF. In DNA, the CDR3 is TGTGCCAGCAGCACACGACAGGGGAGGGGGCAAGAGACCCAGTACTTC.

The chain employs TRBV9 and TRBJ1-3; unclear D gene. The ends were cut back, 0 bases at V and 0 bases at J, with 4 bases in the middle. The CDR3 length is 14 residues. Germline V gene sequence: CDR1 SGDLS, CDR2 YYNGEE. CDR3 protein: CASSVEHSGNTIYF. In nucleotides, the CDR3 is TGTGCCAGCAGCGTAGAACACTCTGGAAACACCATATATTTT.

The chain carries TRBV27 and TRBJ2-7, with a possible D match to TRBD2 (6 bases). CDR3 length: 13 residues. Per germline, CDR1 MNHEY and CDR2 SMNVEV (reference sequence). Trimming removed 6 bases from V and 8 bases from J, with 17 bases in between. For the CDR3, the DNA is TGTGCCAGCAGCCAAGGGACTTCGATGAAGCAGTACTTC. Its translation: CASSQGTSMKQYF.

The V and J genes are TRBV7-9 and TRBJ2-3; no reliable D call. V gave up 6 bases and J gave up 0 bases, with 7 bases separating them. The CDR3 contains 13 residues. CDR1 is SEHNR, CDR2 FQNEAQ, per germline (reference sequence). The CDR3 bases are TGTGCCAGCAGTCCAACTAGCACAGATACGCAGTATTTT. Its protein is CASSPTSTDTQYF.

The sample holds a few counts of this clone. This chain connects TRBV12-5 to TRBJ1-5; D is ambiguous. Germline V gene lookup returns CDR1 LGHNT and CDR2 FRNRAP. Trimming stripped 7 bases from V and 4 bases from J, with 17 bases between. This CDR3 region has 15 residues. Here the CDR3 DNA reads TGTGCTAGTGCCCCCTGGGCCAAGCCAAATCAGCCCCAGCATTTT. This sequence encodes CASAPWAKPNQPQHF.

The chain recombines TRBV28 with TRBJ1-5; 9 positions agree with TRBD1. Losses at the gene ends were 5 bases for V and 3 bases for J; bases not matched to a gene: 14. The CDR3 length is 18 residues. Germline V CDR1 and CDR2: MDHEN, SYDVKM. In DNA form, the CDR3 reads TGTGCCAGCAGTCTACTTCTCCTACGGGACAGGGACAATCAGCCCCAGCATTTT. Translating gives CASSLLLLRDRDNQPQHF.